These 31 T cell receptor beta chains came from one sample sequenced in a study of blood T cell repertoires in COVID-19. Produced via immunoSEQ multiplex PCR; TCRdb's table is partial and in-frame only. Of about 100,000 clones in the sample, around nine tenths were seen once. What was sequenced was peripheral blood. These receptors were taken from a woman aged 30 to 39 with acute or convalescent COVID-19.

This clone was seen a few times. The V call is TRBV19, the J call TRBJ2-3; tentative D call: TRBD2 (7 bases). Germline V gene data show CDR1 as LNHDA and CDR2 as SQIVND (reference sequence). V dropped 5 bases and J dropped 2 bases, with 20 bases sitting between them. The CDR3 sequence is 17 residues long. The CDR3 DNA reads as TGTGCCAGTAGTCCAGGGAGGGGGGCACCTTACACAGATACGCAGTATTTT. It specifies CASSPGRGAPYTDTQYF.

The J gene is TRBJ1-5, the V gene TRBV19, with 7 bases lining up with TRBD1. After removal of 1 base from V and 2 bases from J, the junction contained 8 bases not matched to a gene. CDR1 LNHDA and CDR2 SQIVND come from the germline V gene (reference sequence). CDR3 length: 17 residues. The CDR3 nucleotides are TGTGCCAGTAGTATAGCAGCGACAGGGAGAGGCAATCAGCCCCAGCATTTT. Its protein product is CASSIAATGRGNQPQHF. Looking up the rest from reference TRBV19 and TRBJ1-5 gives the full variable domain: DGGITQSPKYLFRKEGQNVTLSCEQNLNHDAMYWYRQDPGQGLRLIYYSQIVNDFQKGDIAEGYSVSREKKESFPLTVTSAQKNPTAFYLCASSIAATGRGNQPQHFGDGTRLSIL.

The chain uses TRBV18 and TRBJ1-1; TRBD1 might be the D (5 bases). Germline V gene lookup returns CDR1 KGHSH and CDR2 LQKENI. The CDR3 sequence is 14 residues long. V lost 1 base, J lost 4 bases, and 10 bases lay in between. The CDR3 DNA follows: TGTGCCAGCTCACCACTAAACACAGGCACTGAAGCTTTCTTT. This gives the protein CASSPLNTGTEAFF. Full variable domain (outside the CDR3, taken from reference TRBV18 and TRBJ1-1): NAGVMQNPRHLVRRRGQEARLRCSPMKGHSHVYWYRQLPEEGLKFMVYLQKENIIDESGMPKERFSAEFPKEGPSILRIQQVVRGDSAAYFCASSPLNTGTEAFFGQGTRLTVV.

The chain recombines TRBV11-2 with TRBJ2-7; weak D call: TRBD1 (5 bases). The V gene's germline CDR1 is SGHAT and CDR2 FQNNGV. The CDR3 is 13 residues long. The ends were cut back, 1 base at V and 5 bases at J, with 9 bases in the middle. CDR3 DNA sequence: TGTGCCAGCAGCTTAGTTGGGGCGAACGAGCAGTACTTC. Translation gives CASSLVGANEQYF.

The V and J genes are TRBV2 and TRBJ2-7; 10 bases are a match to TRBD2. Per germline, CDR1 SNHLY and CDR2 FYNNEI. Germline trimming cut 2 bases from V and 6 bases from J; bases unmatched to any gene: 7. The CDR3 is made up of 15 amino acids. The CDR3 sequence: CASSENGSGGTEQYF. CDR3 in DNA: TGTGCCAGCAGTGAAAACGGTAGCGGGGGGACCGAGCAGTACTTC.

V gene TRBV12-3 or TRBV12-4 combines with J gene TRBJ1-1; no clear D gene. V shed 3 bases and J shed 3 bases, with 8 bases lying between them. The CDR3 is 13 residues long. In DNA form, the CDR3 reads TGTGCCAGCAGTTTGGACTCACACACTGAAGCTTTCTTT. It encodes CASSLDSHTEAFF.

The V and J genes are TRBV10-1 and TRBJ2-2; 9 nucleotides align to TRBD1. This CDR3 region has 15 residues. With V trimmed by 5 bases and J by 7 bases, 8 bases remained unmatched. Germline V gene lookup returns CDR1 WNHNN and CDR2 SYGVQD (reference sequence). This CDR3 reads CASSFSGQGYGELFF. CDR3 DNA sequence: TGCGCCAGCAGTTTTTCGGGACAGGGATACGGGGAGCTGTTTTTT.

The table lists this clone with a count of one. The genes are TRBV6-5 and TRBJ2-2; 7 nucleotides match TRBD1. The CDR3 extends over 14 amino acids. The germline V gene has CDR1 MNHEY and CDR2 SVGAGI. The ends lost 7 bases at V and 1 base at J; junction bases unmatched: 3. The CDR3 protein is CASTTGWNTGELFF. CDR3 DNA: TGTGCCAGCACGACAGGGTGGAACACCGGGGAGCTGTTTTTT.

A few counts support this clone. The CDR3 reads CASSYLNRGGYTF. DNA of the CDR3: TGTGCCAGCAGTTACTTAAACAGGGGTGGCTACACCTTC. The chain links TRBV6-2 or TRBV6-3 to TRBJ1-2; 7 positions agree with TRBD1. The V segment lost 1 base and the J segment 7 bases; nucleotides outside the gene matches: 3. Germline CDR1 and CDR2: MNHEY and SVGEGT. There are 13 residues in the CDR3.

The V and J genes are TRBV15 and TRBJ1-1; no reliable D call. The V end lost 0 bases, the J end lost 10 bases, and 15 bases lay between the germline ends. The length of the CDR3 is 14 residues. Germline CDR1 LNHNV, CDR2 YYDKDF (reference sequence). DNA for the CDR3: TGTGCCACCAGCAGAGATCTCCTCAGCGGGGTAGCTTTCTTT. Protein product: CATSRDLLSGVAFF.

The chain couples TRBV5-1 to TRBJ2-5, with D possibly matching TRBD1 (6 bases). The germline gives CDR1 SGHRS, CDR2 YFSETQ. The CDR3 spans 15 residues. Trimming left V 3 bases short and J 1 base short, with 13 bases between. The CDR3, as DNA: TGCGCCAGCAGCTCCAGGGGCGATACCCAAGAGACCCAGTACTTC. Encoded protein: CASSSRGDTQETQYF.

This CDR3 reads CASSSYTAGTGYGYTF. CDR3 DNA sequence: TGTGCCAGCAGCTCTTACACGGCCGGGACAGGCTATGGCTACACCTTC. This sequence joins TRBV11-2 and TRBJ1-2, with TRBD1 matching 8 bases. The V gene's germline CDR1 is SGHAT and CDR2 FQNNGV. The CDR3 has 16 amino acids. V gave up 4 bases and J gave up 4 bases; unmatched junction bases: 11.

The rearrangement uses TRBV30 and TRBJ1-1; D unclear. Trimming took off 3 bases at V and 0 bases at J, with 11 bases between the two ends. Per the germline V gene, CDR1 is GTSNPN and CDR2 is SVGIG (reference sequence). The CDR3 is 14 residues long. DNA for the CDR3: TGTGCCTGGAGAGCAGGCCGCCTGAACACTGAAGCTTTCTTT. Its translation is CAWRAGRLNTEAFF.

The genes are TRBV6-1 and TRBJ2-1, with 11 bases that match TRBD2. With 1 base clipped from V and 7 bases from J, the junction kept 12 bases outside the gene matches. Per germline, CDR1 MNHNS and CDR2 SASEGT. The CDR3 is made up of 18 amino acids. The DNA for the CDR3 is TGTGCCAGCAGTGAAGGATACCCACTAGCGGGAGTAGGTAATGAGCAGTTCTTC. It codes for CASSEGYPLAGVGNEQFF.

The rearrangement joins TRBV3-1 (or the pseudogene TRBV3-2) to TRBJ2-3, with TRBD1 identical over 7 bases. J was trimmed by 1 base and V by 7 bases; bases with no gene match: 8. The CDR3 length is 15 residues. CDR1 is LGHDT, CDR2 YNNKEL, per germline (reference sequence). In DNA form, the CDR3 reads TGTGCCAGCACCCTAAAAGGACAGGGCACAGATACGCAGTATTTT. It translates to CASTLKGQGTDTQYF.

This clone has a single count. The chain's CDR3 is CASSPGISSYEQYF. The DNA of the CDR3 is TGTGCCAGCAGCCCCGGGATAAGCTCCTACGAGCAGTACTTC. The chain has TRBV13 and TRBJ2-7; weak D call: TRBD2 (5 bases). Germline CDR1 PRHDT, CDR2 FYEKMQ (reference sequence). The V end was cut by 5 bases, the J end by 0 bases, with 11 bases between. This CDR3 is built from 14 residues.

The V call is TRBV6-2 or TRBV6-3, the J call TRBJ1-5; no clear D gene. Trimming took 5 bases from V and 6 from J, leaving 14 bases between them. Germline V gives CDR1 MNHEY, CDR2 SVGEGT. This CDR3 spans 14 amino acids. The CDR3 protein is CASSPSRNPQPQHF. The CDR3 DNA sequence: TGTGCCAGCAGTCCCTCGAGGAACCCTCAGCCCCAGCATTTT.

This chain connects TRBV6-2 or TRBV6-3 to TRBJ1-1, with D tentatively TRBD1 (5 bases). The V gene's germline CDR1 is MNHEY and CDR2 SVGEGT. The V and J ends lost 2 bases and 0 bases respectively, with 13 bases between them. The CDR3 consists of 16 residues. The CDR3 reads CASSYGRTPLNTEAFF. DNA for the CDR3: TGTGCCAGCAGTTACGGTCGGACACCCTTGAACACTGAAGCTTTCTTT.

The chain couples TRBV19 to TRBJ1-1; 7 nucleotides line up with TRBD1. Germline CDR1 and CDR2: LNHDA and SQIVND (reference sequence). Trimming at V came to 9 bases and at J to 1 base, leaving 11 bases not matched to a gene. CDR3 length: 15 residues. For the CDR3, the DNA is TGTGCCAGCCGACCCCCCTGGACAGGGAACACTGAAGCTTTCTTT. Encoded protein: CASRPPWTGNTEAFF.

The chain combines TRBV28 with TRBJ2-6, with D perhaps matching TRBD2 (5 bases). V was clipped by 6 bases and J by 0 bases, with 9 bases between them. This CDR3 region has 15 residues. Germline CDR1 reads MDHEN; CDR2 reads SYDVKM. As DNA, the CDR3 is TGTGCCAGCAGAGAGGCGGGCTCTGGGGCCAACGTCCTGACTTTC. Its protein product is CASREAGSGANVLTF.

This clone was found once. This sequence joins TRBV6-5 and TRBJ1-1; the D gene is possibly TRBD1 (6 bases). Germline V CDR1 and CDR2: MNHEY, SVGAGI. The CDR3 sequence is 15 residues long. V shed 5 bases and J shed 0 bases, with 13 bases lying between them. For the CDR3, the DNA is TGTGCCAGCAGTCGGACAGCGACTATGAACACTGAAGCTTTCTTT. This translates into CASSRTATMNTEAFF.

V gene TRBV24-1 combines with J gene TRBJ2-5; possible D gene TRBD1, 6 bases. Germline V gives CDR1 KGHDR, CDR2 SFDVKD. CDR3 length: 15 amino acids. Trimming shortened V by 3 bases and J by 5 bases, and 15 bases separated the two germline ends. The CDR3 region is CATSDPTGWGETQYF. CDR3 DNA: TGTGCCACCAGTGATCCAACAGGGTGGGGGGAGACCCAGTACTTC.

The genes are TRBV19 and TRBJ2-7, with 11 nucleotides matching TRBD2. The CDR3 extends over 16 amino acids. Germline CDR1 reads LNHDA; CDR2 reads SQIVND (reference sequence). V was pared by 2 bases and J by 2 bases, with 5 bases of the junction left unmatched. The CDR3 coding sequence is TGTGCCAGTAGTATAACTAGCGGGAGTATGGCCTACGAGCAGTACTTC. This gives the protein CASSITSGSMAYEQYF.

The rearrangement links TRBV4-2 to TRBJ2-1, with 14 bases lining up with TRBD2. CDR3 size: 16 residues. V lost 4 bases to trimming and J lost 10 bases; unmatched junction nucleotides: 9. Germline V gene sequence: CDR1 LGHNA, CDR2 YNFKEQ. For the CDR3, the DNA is TGTGCCAGCAGCCCACCAGGCGGACTAGCGGGAGGAGAGCAGTTCTTC. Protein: CASSPPGGLAGGEQFF.

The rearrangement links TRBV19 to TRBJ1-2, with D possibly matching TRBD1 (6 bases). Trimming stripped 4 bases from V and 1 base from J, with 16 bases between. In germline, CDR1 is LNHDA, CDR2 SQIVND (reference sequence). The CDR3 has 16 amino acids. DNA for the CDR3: TGTGCCAGTAGTACTCTGGACAGACCCTTTAACTATGGCTACACCTTC. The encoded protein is CASSTLDRPFNYGYTF.

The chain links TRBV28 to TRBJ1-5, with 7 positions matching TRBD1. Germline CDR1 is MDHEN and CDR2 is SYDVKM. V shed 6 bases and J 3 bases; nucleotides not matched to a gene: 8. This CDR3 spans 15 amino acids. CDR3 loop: CASRQVQGYNQPQHF. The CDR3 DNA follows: TGTGCCAGCAGGCAAGTACAGGGGTACAATCAGCCCCAGCATTTT. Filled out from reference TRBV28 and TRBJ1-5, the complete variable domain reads DVKVTQSSRYLVKRTGEKVFLECVQDMDHENMFWYRQDPGLGLRLIYFSYDVKMKEKGDIPEGYSVSREKKERFSLILESASTNQTSMYLCASRQVQGYNQPQHFGDGTRLSIL.

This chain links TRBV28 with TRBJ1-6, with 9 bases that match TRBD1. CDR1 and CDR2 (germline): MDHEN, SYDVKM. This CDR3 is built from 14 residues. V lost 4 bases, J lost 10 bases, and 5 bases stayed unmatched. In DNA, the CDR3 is TGTGCCAGCAGTTCCGGACAGGGGAAATCACCCCTCCACTTT. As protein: CASSSGQGKSPLHF.

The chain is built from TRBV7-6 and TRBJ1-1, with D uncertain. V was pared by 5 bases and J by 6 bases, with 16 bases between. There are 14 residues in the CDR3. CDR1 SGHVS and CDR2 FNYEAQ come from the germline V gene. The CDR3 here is CASSPNREAAEAFF. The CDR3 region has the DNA TGTGCCAGCAGCCCGAACCGAGAGGCGGCTGAAGCTTTCTTT.

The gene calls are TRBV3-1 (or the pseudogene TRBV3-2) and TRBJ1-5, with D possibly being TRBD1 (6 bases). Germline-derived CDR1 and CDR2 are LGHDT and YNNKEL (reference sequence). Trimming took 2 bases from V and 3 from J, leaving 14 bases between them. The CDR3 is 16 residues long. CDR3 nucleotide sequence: TGTGCCAGCAGCCAAACTCATACAGGGTCCAATCAGCCCCAGCATTTT. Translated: CASSQTHTGSNQPQHF.

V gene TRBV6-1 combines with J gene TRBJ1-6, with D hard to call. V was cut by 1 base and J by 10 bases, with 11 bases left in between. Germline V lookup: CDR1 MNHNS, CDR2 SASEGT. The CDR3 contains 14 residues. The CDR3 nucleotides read TGTGCCAGCAGTGAAGTGAACAGCTACTCACCCCTCCACTTT. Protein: CASSEVNSYSPLHF.

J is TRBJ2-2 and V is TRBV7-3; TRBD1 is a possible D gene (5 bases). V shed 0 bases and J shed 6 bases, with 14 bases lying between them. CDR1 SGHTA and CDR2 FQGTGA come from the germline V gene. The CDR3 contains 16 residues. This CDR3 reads CASSLTRPGLAGELFF. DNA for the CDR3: TGTGCCAGCAGCTTAACGCGGCCAGGGTTGGCCGGGGAGCTGTTTTTT.